This T cell receptor beta chain was profiled in a study of OX40 agonist ivuxolimab in advanced cancers. General notes on the study: Ivuxolimab was an agonistic, fully human IgG2 monoclonal antibody directed against OX40 (CD134), a costimulatory receptor. A male proportion of roughly 80% and a mean age of approximately 61 years, ranging from roughly 23 to 90, were recorded for the dose-escalation cohort. Intravenous ivuxolimab was administered to patients every 2 weeks at six dose levels: 0.01, 0.1, 0.3, 1.5, 3 and 10 mg/kg. Patients were allowed to have had prior anti-PD-1, anti-PD-L1 or anti-CTLA-4 therapy, and approximately 40% of the dose-escalation patients had been treated with checkpoint inhibitors. Peripheral TCRbeta sequencing aimed to test whether ivuxolimab altered TCR sequence diversity and caused clonal T-cell expansion. Three dose-escalation patients achieved partial responses, one with hepatocellular carcinoma and two with cutaneous melanoma. The paper describes the monotherapy dose-escalation part (N of about 50 patients) of the phase I trial of ivuxolimab. Among the roughly 52 dose-escalation patients, 19 had hepatocellular carcinoma, 15 or so melanoma, 9 renal cell carcinoma and 9 head and neck cancer. The full study reports these points: Which antigens the clonally expanded peripheral T cells were specific for was not determined. At doses of 0.1 to 3.0 mg/kg, clonal expansion of both CD4+ and CD8+ T cells in blood was seen between baseline and week 6. After ivuxolimab, expanded clones were on average more numerous among CD8+ T cells than among CD4+ T cells. In partial responders in the 0.1-3.0 mg/kg groups, normalized peripheral clonal expansion was found to be among the lowest, especially among CD8+ T cells. Low levels of normalized T-cell clonal expansion were also seen in some nonresponding patients.

Genomic DNA was isolated from the sorted cells so that the TCRbeta CDR3 region could be sequenced. TCRbeta CDR3 regions were sequenced using the immunoSEQ Assay. This immuneACCESS table, as held by TCRdb, lists in-frame sequences with V and J called but not all clones. Of the missing ones, under half trace to an unresolved V gene in checked studies; the others have no known cause. For this sample the table gives nearly 60,000 clones, of which over 75% were detected only once. Approximately 3.4% of the sample comes from the top ten. This clone was recorded once. Its antigen remains unidentified. No base qualities exist here, and no much larger clone lies one base off it. The CDR3 contains 15 residues, cysteine and phenylalanine counted. Only the CDR3 DNA stays, 45 bases, in frame from base 1. Reading the germline V gene gives CDR1 SGHNT and CDR2 YENEEA. Ends trimmed: V by 5 bases, J by 7 bases; bases unmatched to a gene: 11.

The trial excluded patients who had a history of autoimmune disease or who were on systemic immunosuppression. Peripheral blood for TCR sequencing was collected from all dose cohorts at baseline, on cycle 4 day 1, and on cycle 7 day 1. Samples were obtained from an open-label, multicenter, first-in-human phase I dose-escalation trial of ivuxolimab. Adults with locally advanced or metastatic melanoma, renal cell carcinoma, hepatocellular carcinoma or head and neck squamous cell carcinoma were enrolled in the trial. Before TCR sequencing, CD4+ and CD8+ T cells were separately sorted from peripheral blood.

The clonotype originates from an adult with an advanced solid tumor such as melanoma, head and neck, liver or kidney cancer. Source: CD4+ or CD8+ T cells sorted from blood, taken in a trial of the OX40 agonist ivuxolimab. The chain is encoded by TRBV11-3 joined to TRBJ2-7; 10 junctional bases match TRBD2. Here the CDR3 is given as CASSLAGAPPGEQYF. The sequenced DNA: TGTGCCAGCAGCCTAGCGGGAGCCCCCCCGGGGGAGCAGTACTTC.